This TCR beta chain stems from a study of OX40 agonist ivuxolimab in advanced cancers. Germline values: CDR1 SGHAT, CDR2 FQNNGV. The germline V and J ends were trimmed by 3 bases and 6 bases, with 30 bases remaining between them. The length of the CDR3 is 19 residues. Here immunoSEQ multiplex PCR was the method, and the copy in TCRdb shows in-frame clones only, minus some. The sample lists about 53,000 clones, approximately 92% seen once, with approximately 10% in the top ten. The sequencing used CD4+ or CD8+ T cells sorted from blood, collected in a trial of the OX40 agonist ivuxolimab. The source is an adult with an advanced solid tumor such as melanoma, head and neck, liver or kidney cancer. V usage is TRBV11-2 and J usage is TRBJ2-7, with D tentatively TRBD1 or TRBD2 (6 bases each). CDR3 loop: CASSFGWGMRQVRESEQYF. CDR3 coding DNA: TGTGCCAGCAGCTTCGGATGGGGCATGAGACAGGTTCGGGAGAGCGAGCAGTACTTC.